The T cell receptor (beta chain) described here comes from a study of T cell responses to AZD1222 COVID-19 vaccine. Study findings and constraints: Sampling that yielded the repertoires occurred only after the peak T cell response. Regions left unmutated in variants are reportedly the target of nearly half of spike-specific TCRs.

The table lists this clone with a count of one. Its antigen is currently unknown. Using immunoSEQ multiplex PCR, the repertoire was profiled, and TCRdb retains in-frame clones only, with some absent. Among roughly 200,000 clones listed, over 85% were seen once. This sample comprised peripheral blood, obtained 28 days after the second dose of the MenACWY control vaccine. This receptor was taken from an adult who received the MenACWY meningococcal vaccine as a control.

The DNA of the CDR3 is TGTGCCAGCAGCCCAGTACAGGGATCCGAAGCTTTCTTT. Protein sequence: CASSPVQGSEAFF. The chain combines TRBV7-2 with TRBJ1-1, with a tentative D call TRBD1 (6 bases). V lost 5 bases, J lost 8 bases, and 15 bases lay in between. This CDR3 is built from 13 residues. Germline CDR1 reads SGHTA; CDR2 reads FQGNSA.